This T cell receptor (beta chain) is drawn from a study of cytomegalovirus exposure and HLA in healthy donors listed by TCRdb under 2017. Describing the broader study: An earlier analysis of several hundred of the donors reported 250 to 350 Gb of sequence data and 117 million unique TCR beta sequences from about 180 million T cells. An early release that covered roughly 600 HLA-typed donors contained approximately 300 gigabases of sequencing data and tens of millions of unique TCR sequences. Among the approximately 400 genotyped donors, around 81% belonged to the genetic ancestry cluster associated with self-reported Caucasian donors. The study aimed to test whether signatures of past pathogen exposure could be identified by cataloging public T cell receptors. The study profiled the T cell repertoires of about 640 subjects by immunosequencing and related them to cytomegalovirus serostatus. Along with the approximately 650-subject first cohort, a separate validation cohort of 120 different subjects was used. To predict cytomegalovirus infection status, the study combined high-throughput TCR immunosequencing, statistical association of individual TCRs with disease status, and machine learning. A later analysis re-examined previously published TCR beta repertoires from just over 650 donors and added high-resolution HLA genotyping to investigate patterns of TCR occurrence. Rather than using new phenotypic data, the later analysis identified candidate immune exposures from TCR beta sequences and from how often those sequences occurred across donors. An earlier analysis of several hundred of the donors used high-throughput TCR beta sequencing to judge whether each TCR beta V gene segment behaved as functional or pseudogenic. Donor age, sex, ethnicity and CMV serostatus were collected together with the repertoire data. In a later genetic analysis, genome-wide SNP genotypes for about three fifths of the roughly 670 donors were used, and that subset was treated as a discovery cohort. All discovery cohort repertoires had been generated using a single sequencing platform. HLA typing included class I and class II loci at four-digit resolution. The number of donors typed differed by locus, with 629-630 for A, B, C, DRB1 and DQB1, 522 for DQA1, over 600 for DPA1, and over 400 for DPB1. Four to six DR-DQ haplotypes were handled as single units for association and clustering, since linkage in the cohort was strong. Among 350 to 400 genotyped donors of the cohort, an average of approximately 250,000 unique TCR beta nucleotide sequences were sequenced per donor, roughly 20% of them non-productive.

CDR3 length: 15 amino acids, cysteine to phenylalanine. The entry retains the CDR3 DNA only, 45 bases that are in frame from base 1. V is reduced by 0 bases and J by 3 bases, leaving a spacing of 9 bases between them. From a lookup of the germline V gene, CDR1 and CDR2 are SGHRS and YFSETQ. The method was the immunoSEQ multiplex PCR assay. The multiplex PCR relied on a mix of 60 forward primers for TCR Vbeta segments and 13 reverse primers for TCR Jbeta segments. The CDR3 region of rearranged TCR beta genes was amplified from genomic DNA by a multiplex PCR assay. On the Illumina HiSeq System, the amplified TCR beta libraries were sequenced as 87-base-pair reads. Turning to the authors' computational methods: Across the 640 or so repertoires, a later analysis counted some 80 million unique TCR beta chains, approximately 12 million of which were shared by at least two donors. A nearest-neighbor algorithm error-corrected the raw reads and collapsed the reads into unique sequences, merging closely related sequences to remove PCR and sequencing errors. To assign V, D and J gene segments, CDR3 sequences were aligned to IMGT reference sequences. Each retained sequence needed at least a six-nucleotide match to both a V gene segment and a J gene segment. Rearrangements were classified as productive when the CDR3 lacked stop codons and remained in frame with V and J, and all other rearrangements were classified as non-productive. Following IMGT convention, CDR3 was defined as the stretch from the second conserved V-encoded cysteine up to the conserved J-encoded phenylalanine. In an earlier analysis of some 550 of the donors, sequences lacking an unambiguous match to a single V gene segment were excluded. In an earlier analysis of approximately 590 of the donors, a V segment was called functional when productive rearrangements were above 56.7%, and segregating when the standard deviation between donors exceeded 5%. A statistical classification framework was built for diagnosing cytomegalovirus status from the catalog of TCR beta chain sequences. In a later analysis, TCR nucleotide sequences were compared against IMGT/GENE-DB human TR gene sequences so that V and J genes could be assigned. In a later analysis, CDR3 sequences and most-parsimonious VDJ recombination scenarios were assigned using the TCRdist pipeline. A later analysis defined each TCR beta chain by its CDR3 amino acid sequence plus V-gene family, and excluded reads lacking a unique V-gene family. In a later analysis, 550 to 650 highly shared, low-generation-probability nucleotide sequences were removed to address suspected cross-contamination and a sequencing artifact. A later analysis calculated a clonal expansion index for each public chain from normalized within-repertoire ranks of inferred template counts. Generation probabilities in a later analysis came from a VDJ recombination model fitted to out-of-frame rearrangements, and those results were checked against IGoR. In a later analysis, hypergeometric tests were used to score TCR-TCR, TCR-HLA and TCR-CMV co-occurrence, with a repertoire-size bias correction applied to TCR pairs. A later analysis estimated false discovery rates by permuting HLA or CMV assignments 20 times. In a later analysis, co-occurring TCRs were grouped with DBSCAN, and TCRdist sequence similarity was added when clustering was performed within HLA-allele-positive subsets. For co-occurrence clustering, repertoires with fewer than 30,000 or more than 120,000 public chains were excluded, along with four to six repertoires with anomalous nucleotide sharing. The source is immuneACCESS, and TCRdb retained only in-frame sequences with V and J called. Part of the clones is not carried over; for the studies checked, unresolved V genes explain less than half of this, and the remainder is unexplained. V, J and clone size were drawn from that table, and D and trimming were deduced from the DNA. This sample has tens of thousands of clones in its table, and roughly four fifths of those were observed once. The leading ten clones occupy 7.4% of the sample.

Results and caveats for the whole study, not just this receptor: A later analysis found that HLA-associated TCR beta chains were more clonally expanded and had lower generation probabilities than equally common non-associated chains. Some IMGT-functional V segments, including TRBV6-2 and TRBV6-3, could not be told apart with the 87-base-pair reads, so those segments were excluded. A total of 150 or so TCR beta chains were listed by the study as associated with cytomegalovirus. According to a later analysis, TCR association rates differed among HLA loci, with DRB1 alleles showing the most associated TCRs and HLA-C alleles showing the fewest. In both the original and validation cohorts, the classifier was reported to diagnose cytomegalovirus status with high specificity and sensitivity. Across donors, most TCR sequences were observed very rarely, whereas some public TCRs were present in many individuals. In a later genetic analysis, a missense DCLRE1C variant was associated with V-gene and J-gene trimming of TCR beta chains, and the association was replicated in an independent cohort. Only TCR beta chains were sequenced in this cohort, and the absence of alpha or paired-chain data limited detectable features. According to a later analysis, parvovirus B19, influenza, CMV and Epstein-Barr virus appeared linked to several top co-occurrence clusters. Because HLA typing was unavailable for some donors at each locus, only the typed subset was used in association tests. Approximately 16 rarely observed V segments, including chromosome 9 orphons, were excluded from the earlier analysis of just under 600 of the donors because counts were too low. In a later analysis, most CMV-associated TCR beta chains were found to appear HLA-restricted, with HLA associations seemingly driven largely by CMV exposure. In vitro tests confirmed that a few of the cytomegalovirus-associated TCR beta chains recognize cytomegalovirus antigens. A further reported finding was that TCR beta sequences accurately predicted the HLA-A and HLA-B alleles for most subjects in the first cohort. Linkage disequilibrium might explain the correlated functional status among segregating V segments, but an unknown experimental factor could not be excluded. The authors suggested that the approach could potentially be generalized to other disease states and immunological phenotypes. Immune exposure information for the cohort was limited to CMV serostatus. The sequencing pipeline was judged likely to have produced a cluster of highly shared sequence variants as a technical artifact. Sequencing depth was assumed to be roughly uniform across donors in the presence/absence analyses, though that assumption may not hold. A later analysis associated some 17,000 TCR beta sequences with specific HLA alleles at a false discovery rate of 0.05. According to a later genetic analysis, donors in an Asian-associated ancestry cluster had fewer N-insertions in productive TCRs than the approximately 690-donor mean. Assigning TCR associations to individual alleles was difficult when HLA alleles, especially DR and DQ, strongly co-occurred. An earlier analysis of approximately 500 of the donors showed that most TCR beta V segments appeared in productive rearrangements either about 87% or about 30% of the time, which broadly matched IMGT annotations.

The cohort was made up of under 800 healthy bone marrow donors. All cohort members were sampled while nominally healthy, although unrecorded immune exposures were likely present. The donor tested CMV seropositive, placing the donor among the 290 or so seropositive members of the cohort. Each donor provided a peripheral blood sample, and peripheral blood mononuclear cells were used for TCR beta sequencing. Genomic DNA extraction from the blood cell samples was performed with the Qiagen DNeasy Blood Extraction Kit. Details on this clone: There is no known antigen for this receptor. No much larger clonotype is one base removed from it; base qualities were not supplied.

The sequence joins TRBV5-1 to TRBJ2-2; no D gene can be assigned with confidence. Sequencing input: PBMCs. The TCR sequence derives from a woman aged 30 to 39 in good health and CMV-seropositive. The CDR3 protein: CASSLAHLDTGELFF. The bases read TGCGCCAGCAGCTTGGCCCATTTAGACACCGGGGAGCTGTTTTTT.